Included here is one TCR beta chain sequence, with context. These data are taken from a study of shared clonotypes between healthy human individuals. Profiling relied on immunoSEQ multiplex PCR, and the TCRdb table lists in-frame clones only, not all of them. The sample yields 2,500,000 or so clones, approximately 94% seen once. Trimming removed 3 bases from V and 4 bases from J, with 16 bases in between. This CDR3 contains 15 residues. Looked up from germline, CDR1 is SGHRS and CDR2 is YFSETQ. This chain joins TRBV5-1 and TRBJ1-1, with D possibly being TRBD1 (6 bases). The TCR sequence derives from a man in his late teens or twenties in good health. Some clones in this sample may be carry-over from other donors' samples. The sample comprised naive CD4+ T cells from PBMCs. Subset described: CD45RA+ positively selected. CDR3 nucleotides: TGCGCCAGCAGCTCCCGGCCGGGGGGGGCCACTGAAGCTTTCTTT. Translation: CASSSRPGGATEAFF.